This TCR beta chain was identified during a study of T cells expressing NK-cell markers. Overall study context: Researchers got TCR beta repertoires out of sorted CD3+CD56+NKG2C+, CD3+CD56+NKG2C- and CD3+CD56-NKG2C+ T cells.

The CDR3 is made up of 16 amino acids. Germline V gene lookup returns CDR1 SQVTM and CDR2 ANQGSEA. TCRdb reprocessed the 5' RACE reads and reports one entry per CDR3 protein, with no DNA. The sample features 200,000 to 300,000 distinct CDR3 sequences, with 4% to 5% in its top ten. The TCR originated in a woman between 18 and 70 years old in good health. The sequenced sample was blood T cells: a sorted CD56 or NKG2C T cell subset, CD4+ or CD8+ T cells, or bulk PBMC T cells (not recorded which). V and J are TRBV29-1 and TRBJ2-3; TCRdb's assignment of TRBD1 cannot be checked, as there is no DNA. This CDR3 is CSVRNSRTGGIDTQYF.